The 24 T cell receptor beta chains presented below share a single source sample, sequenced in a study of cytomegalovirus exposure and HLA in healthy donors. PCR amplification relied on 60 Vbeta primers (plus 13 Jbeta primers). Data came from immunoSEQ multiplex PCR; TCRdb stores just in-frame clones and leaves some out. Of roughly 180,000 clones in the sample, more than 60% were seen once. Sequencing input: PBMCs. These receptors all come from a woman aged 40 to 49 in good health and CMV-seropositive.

The CDR3 nucleotides are TGTGCCAGCAGCTTACAGGTGAACACTGAAGCTTTCTTT. Its protein product is CASSLQVNTEAFF. The J gene is TRBJ1-1, the V gene TRBV7-2; no clear D gene. CDR3 size: 13 residues. V was cut by 2 bases and J by 0 bases, with 4 bases left in between. Germline V gene lookup returns CDR1 SGHTA and CDR2 FQGNSA.

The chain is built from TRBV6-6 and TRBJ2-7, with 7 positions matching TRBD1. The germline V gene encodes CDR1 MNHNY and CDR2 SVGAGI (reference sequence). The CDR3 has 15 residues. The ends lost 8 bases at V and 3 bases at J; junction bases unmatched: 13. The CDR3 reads CASGGTQGRGYEQYF. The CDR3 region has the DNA TGTGCCAGCGGTGGGACACAGGGGCGCGGCTACGAGCAGTACTTC.

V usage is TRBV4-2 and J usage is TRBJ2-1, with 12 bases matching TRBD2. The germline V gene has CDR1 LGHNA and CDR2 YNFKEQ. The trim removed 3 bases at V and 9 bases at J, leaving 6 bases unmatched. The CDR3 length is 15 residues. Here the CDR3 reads CASSQMASGGGEQFF. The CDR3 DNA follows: TGTGCCAGCAGCCAGATGGCTAGCGGGGGGGGTGAGCAGTTCTTC.

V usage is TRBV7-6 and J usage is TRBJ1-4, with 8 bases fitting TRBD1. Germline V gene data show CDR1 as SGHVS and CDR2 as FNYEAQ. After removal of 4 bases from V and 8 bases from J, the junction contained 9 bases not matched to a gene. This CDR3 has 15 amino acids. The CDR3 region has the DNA TGTGCCAGCAGCTCCCTTACAGGGGGTAGGGAAAAACTGTTTTTT. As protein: CASSSLTGGREKLFF.

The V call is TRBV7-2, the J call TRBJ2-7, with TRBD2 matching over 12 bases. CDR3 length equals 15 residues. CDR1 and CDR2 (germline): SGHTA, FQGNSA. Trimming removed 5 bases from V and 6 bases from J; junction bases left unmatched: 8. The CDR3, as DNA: TGTGCCAGCAGCCCATCGGTACTAGCGGGAGGCGAGCAGTACTTC. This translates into CASSPSVLAGGEQYF.

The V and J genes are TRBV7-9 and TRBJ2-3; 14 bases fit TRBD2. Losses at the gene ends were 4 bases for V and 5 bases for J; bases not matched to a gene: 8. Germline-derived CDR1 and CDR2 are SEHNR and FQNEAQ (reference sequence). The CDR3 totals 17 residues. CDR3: CASSSPGLAGVGDTQYF. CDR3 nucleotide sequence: TGTGCCAGCAGCTCTCCGGGACTAGCGGGAGTTGGAGATACGCAGTATTTT. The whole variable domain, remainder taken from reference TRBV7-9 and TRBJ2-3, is DTGVSQNPRHKITKRGQNVTFRCDPISEHNRLYWYRQTLGQGPEFLTYFQNEAQLEKSRLLSDRFSAERPKGSFSTLEIQRTEQGDSAMYLCASSSPGLAGVGDTQYFGPGTRLTVL.

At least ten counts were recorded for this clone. The DNA for the CDR3 is TGTGCCAGCAGCCAAGACCCACTAGCGGGCTCCTACGAGCAGTACTTC. Amino acid sequence: CASSQDPLAGSYEQYF. The chain carries TRBV14 and TRBJ2-7; 9 bases agree with TRBD2. The CDR3 spans 16 residues. V lost 0 bases, J lost 0 bases, and 3 bases stayed unmatched. The germline V gene has CDR1 SGHDN and CDR2 FVKESK.

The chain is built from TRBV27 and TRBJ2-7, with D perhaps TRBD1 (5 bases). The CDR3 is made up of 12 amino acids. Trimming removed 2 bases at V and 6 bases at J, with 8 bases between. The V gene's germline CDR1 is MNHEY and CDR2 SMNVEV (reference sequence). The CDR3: CASSLPGSEQYF. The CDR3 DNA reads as TGTGCCAGCAGTTTACCAGGGTCCGAGCAGTACTTC.

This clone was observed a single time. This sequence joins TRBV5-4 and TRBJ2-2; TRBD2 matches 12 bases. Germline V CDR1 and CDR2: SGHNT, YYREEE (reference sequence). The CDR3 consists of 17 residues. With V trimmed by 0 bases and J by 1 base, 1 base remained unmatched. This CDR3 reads CASSLGLAGENTGELFF. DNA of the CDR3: TGTGCCAGCAGCTTGGGACTAGCGGGAGAGAACACCGGGGAGCTGTTTTTT.

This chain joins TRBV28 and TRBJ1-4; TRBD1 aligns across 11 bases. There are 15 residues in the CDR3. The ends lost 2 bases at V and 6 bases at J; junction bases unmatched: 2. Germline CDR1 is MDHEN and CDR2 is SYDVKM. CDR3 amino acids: CASSLAGQGDEKLFF. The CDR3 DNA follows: TGTGCCAGCAGTTTAGCGGGACAGGGGGATGAAAAACTGTTTTTT.

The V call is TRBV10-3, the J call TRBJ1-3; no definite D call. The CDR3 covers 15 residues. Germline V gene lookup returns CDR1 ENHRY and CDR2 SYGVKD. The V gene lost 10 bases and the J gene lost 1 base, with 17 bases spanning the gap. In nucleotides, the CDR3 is TGTGCCACCAGGCCTCTGTTCGGGTCTGGAAACACCATATATTTT. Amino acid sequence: CATRPLFGSGNTIYF.

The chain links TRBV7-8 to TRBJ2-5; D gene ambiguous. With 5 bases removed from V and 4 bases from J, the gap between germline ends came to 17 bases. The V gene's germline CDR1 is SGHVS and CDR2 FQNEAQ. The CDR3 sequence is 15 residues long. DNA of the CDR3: TGTGCCAGCAGCGGTTGGGTGACTCCGGGAGAGACCCAGTACTTC. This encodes CASSGWVTPGETQYF.

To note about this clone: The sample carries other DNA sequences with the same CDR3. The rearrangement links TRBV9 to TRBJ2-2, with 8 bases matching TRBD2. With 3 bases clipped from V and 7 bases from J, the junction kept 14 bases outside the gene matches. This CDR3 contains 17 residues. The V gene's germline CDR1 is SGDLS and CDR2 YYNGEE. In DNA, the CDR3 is TGTGCCAGCAGCGCCGGGACTAGTGGACCCCTTGGCGGGGAGCTGTTTTTT. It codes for CASSAGTSGPLGGELFF.

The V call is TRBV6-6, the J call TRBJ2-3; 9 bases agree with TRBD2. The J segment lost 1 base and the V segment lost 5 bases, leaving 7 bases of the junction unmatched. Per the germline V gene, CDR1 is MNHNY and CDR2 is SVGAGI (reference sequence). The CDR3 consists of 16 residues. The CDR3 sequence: CASSNRWTSGTDTQYF. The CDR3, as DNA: TGTGCCAGCAGTAACCGGTGGACTAGCGGCACAGATACGCAGTATTTT.

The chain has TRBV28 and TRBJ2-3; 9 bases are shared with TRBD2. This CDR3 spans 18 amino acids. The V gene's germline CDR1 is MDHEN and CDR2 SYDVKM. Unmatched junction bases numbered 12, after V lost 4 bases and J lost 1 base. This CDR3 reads CASSSGRGGAFGTDTQYF. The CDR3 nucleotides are TGTGCCAGCAGTTCGGGGCGGGGGGGGGCTTTTGGCACAGATACGCAGTATTTT.

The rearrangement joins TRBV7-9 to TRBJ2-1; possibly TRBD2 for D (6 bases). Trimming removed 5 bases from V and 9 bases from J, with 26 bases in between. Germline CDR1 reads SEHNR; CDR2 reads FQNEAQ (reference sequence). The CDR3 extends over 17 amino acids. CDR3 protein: CASSRRGPSVEGGEQFF. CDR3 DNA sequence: TGTGCCAGCAGCCGTAGGGGACCTAGCGTGGAGGGCGGTGAGCAGTTCTTC. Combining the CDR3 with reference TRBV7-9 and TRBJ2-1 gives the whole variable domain DTGVSQNPRHKITKRGQNVTFRCDPISEHNRLYWYRQTLGQGPEFLTYFQNEAQLEKSRLLSDRFSAERPKGSFSTLEIQRTEQGDSAMYLCASSRRGPSVEGGEQFFGPGTRLTVL.

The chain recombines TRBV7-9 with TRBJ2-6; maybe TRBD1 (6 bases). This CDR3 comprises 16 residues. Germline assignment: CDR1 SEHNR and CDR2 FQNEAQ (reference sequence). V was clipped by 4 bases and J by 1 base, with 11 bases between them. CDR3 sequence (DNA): TGTGCCAGCAGCTCAGCGGACAGATCTGGGGCCAACGTCCTGACTTTC. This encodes CASSSADRSGANVLTF.

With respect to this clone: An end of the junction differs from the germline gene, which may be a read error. The CDR3 is CASREVKTGELFF. The CDR3, as DNA: TGTGCCAGCAGGGAAGTCAAAACCGGGGAGCTGTTTTTT. The rearrangement uses TRBV2 and TRBJ2-2, with D unresolved. Germline V gives CDR1 SNHLY, CDR2 FYNNEI. CDR3 length equals 13 residues.

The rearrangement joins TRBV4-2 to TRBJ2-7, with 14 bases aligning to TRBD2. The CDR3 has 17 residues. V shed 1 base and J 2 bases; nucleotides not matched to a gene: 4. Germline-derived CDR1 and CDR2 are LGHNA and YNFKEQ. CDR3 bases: TGTGCCAGCAGCCAAGCCGGGACTAGCGGGGGAACCTACGAGCAGTACTTC. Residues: CASSQAGTSGGTYEQYF.

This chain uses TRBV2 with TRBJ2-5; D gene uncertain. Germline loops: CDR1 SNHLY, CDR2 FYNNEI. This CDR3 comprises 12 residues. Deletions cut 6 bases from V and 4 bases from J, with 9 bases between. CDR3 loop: CASSGTTETQYF. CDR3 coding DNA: TGTGCCAGCAGCGGAACTACAGAGACCCAGTACTTC.

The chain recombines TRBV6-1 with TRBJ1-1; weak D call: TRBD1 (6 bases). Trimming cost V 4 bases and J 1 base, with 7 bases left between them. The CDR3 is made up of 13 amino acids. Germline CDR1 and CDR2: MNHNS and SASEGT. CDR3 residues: CASSVDRNTEAFF. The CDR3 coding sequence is TGTGCCAGCAGTGTGGACAGGAACACTGAAGCTTTCTTT.

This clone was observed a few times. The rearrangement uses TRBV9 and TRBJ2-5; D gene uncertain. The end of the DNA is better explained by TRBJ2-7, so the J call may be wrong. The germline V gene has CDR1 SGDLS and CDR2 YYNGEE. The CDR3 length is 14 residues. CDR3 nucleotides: TGTGCCAGCAGCGTAGGTAGTCAGAACTACGAGCAGTACTTC. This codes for CASSVGSQNYEQYF.

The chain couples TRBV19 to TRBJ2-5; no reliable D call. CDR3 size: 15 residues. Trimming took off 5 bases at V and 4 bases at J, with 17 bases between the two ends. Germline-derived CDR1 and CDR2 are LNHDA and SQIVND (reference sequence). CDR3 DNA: TGTGCCAGTAGTCCCGGAGCCGCCCAAAGAGAGACCCAGTACTTC. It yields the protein CASSPGAAQRETQYF.

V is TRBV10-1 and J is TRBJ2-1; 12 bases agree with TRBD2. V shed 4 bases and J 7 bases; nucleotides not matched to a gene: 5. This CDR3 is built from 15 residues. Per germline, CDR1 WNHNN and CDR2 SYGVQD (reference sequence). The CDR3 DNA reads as TGCGCCAGCAGTGGAAGACTAGCGGGAGTAAATGAGCAGTTCTTC. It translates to CASSGRLAGVNEQFF.